The 31 T cell receptor beta chains given below trace back to one sample, sequenced in a study of sequential checkpoint blockade in melanoma. Only in-frame clones appear in the TCRdb table, and some are missing; sequencing was by immunoSEQ multiplex PCR. The table lists 4,500 to 6,000 clones, around 70% of them singletons. Treatment meaning: randomized to nivolumab then ipilimumab (arm A) or the reverse (arm B). This sample comprised CD8+ T cells sorted from blood (inferred from file names), obtained from a patient given nivolumab and ipilimumab in sequence. The receptors were gathered from a human donor with melanoma.

The gene calls are TRBV6-1 and TRBJ1-5; D is possibly TRBD1 (6 bases). The V gene's germline CDR1 is MNHNS and CDR2 SASEGT. With 5 bases removed from V and 7 bases from J, the gap between germline ends came to 18 bases. The CDR3 loop spans 15 amino acids. The DNA of the CDR3 is TGTGCCAGCAGTTTCCGGGACACCCTTTGGCAGCCCCAGCATTTT. The encoded protein is CASSFRDTLWQPQHF.

The genes are TRBV6-4 and TRBJ2-3, with 11 nucleotides matching TRBD2. Germline V gene sequence: CDR1 MRHNA, CDR2 SNTAGT. The junction had 2 bases not matched to a gene; V was cut back by 0 bases and J by 6 bases. CDR3 size: 15 residues. Here the CDR3 reads CASSDSSGGADTQYF. In nucleotides, the CDR3 is TGTGCCAGCAGTGACTCTAGCGGGGGGGCCGATACGCAGTATTTT.

CDR3 sequence reads: CAKTDPNRKLFF. Here the CDR3 DNA reads TGTGCCAAAACAGATCCGAACAGAAAACTGTTTTTT. The chain uses TRBV2 and TRBJ1-4, with D unclear. The CDR3 sequence is 12 residues long. Germline CDR1 and CDR2: SNHLY and FYNNEI. V was shortened by 10 bases and J by 10 bases, with 16 bases between the two germline ends.

The chain employs TRBV7-9 and TRBJ2-1; the D is unclear. CDR3 length: 15 residues. V lost 0 bases to trimming and J lost 2 bases, with 8 bases between them. The germline CDR1 and CDR2 sequences are SEHNR and FQNEAQ (reference sequence). CDR3 region: CASSLARYPYNEQFF. The DNA of the CDR3 is TGTGCCAGCAGCTTAGCCCGCTACCCCTACAATGAGCAGTTCTTC.

The gene calls are TRBV27 and TRBJ1-1; 8 bases line up with TRBD1. This CDR3 region has 15 residues. The J segment lost 5 bases and the V segment lost 4 bases, leaving 9 bases of the junction unmatched. Germline lookup yields CDR1 MNHEY and CDR2 SMNVEV (reference sequence). CDR3: CASSSTGDISTEAFF. CDR3 DNA sequence: TGTGCCAGCAGTTCGACAGGGGATATCAGTACTGAAGCTTTCTTT.

The chain carries TRBV5-6 and TRBJ2-1; D may be TRBD2 (6 bases). V lost 3 bases to trimming and J lost 0 bases, with 13 bases between them. The CDR3 totals 16 residues. From germline, CDR1 is SGHDT and CDR2 YYEEEE. CDR3 DNA: TGTGCCAGCAGCTCTCCCCCCGGGAGCTCCTACAATGAGCAGTTCTTC. This gives the protein CASSSPPGSSYNEQFF.

DNA for the CDR3: TGTGCCAGCAGCTTAGCCGGGACAGCCTCTGGAAACACCATATATTTT. Its protein is CASSLAGTASGNTIYF. This chain links TRBV7-9 with TRBJ1-3; 7 bases align to TRBD1. V trimming: 0 bases; J trimming: 0 bases; junction bases outside the gene matches: 2. Germline V gene lookup returns CDR1 SEHNR and CDR2 FQNEAQ (reference sequence). This CDR3 is 16 amino acids long.

A single count supports this clone. The rearrangement links TRBV15 to TRBJ2-1; D is unclear. Germline V lookup: CDR1 LNHNV, CDR2 YYDKDF (reference sequence). Trimming stripped 0 bases from V and 5 bases from J, with 8 bases between. The CDR3 contains 14 residues. CDR3 loop: CATSREELHNEQFF. Written as DNA, the CDR3 is TGTGCCACCAGCAGAGAGGAGCTCCACAATGAGCAGTTCTTC.

V is TRBV7-8 and J is TRBJ2-3; TRBD2 matches at 7 bases. The V and J ends lost 4 bases and 4 bases, in that order; junction bases with no gene match: 14. The germline V gene has CDR1 SGHVS and CDR2 FQNEAQ. The CDR3 is 17 residues long. This CDR3 reads CASSSSGGLPGADTQYF. DNA of the CDR3: TGTGCCAGCAGCTCTAGCGGAGGGCTTCCGGGCGCAGATACGCAGTATTTT.

This clone was detected only once. The J gene is TRBJ2-2, the V gene TRBV11-2; 13 bases are shared with TRBD2. Germline V lookup: CDR1 SGHAT, CDR2 FQNNGV. J was trimmed by 7 bases and V by 3 bases; bases with no gene match: 5. The CDR3 sequence is 16 residues long. The CDR3 here is CASSLWTSGGGGELFF. The CDR3 region has the DNA TGTGCCAGCAGCTTGTGGACTAGCGGGGGCGGCGGGGAGCTGTTTTTT.

This chain links TRBV7-8 with TRBJ2-1; 12 bases map to TRBD2. CDR3 length: 18 amino acids. CDR1 SGHVS and CDR2 FQNEAQ come from the germline V gene. Trimming at V came to 5 bases and at J to 4 bases, leaving 12 bases not matched to a gene. The CDR3 protein is CASSIGDPSGRVYNEQFF. The CDR3 DNA sequence: TGTGCCAGCAGCATTGGGGACCCTAGCGGGAGGGTGTACAATGAGCAGTTCTTC.

The V and J genes are TRBV6-5 and TRBJ2-7; TRBD1 might be the D (5 bases). Germline-derived CDR1 and CDR2 are MNHEY and SVGAGI. Trimming stripped 0 bases from V and 3 bases from J, with 9 bases between. This CDR3 comprises 14 residues. CDR3 DNA sequence: TGTGCCAGCAGTTACTCGAAGGGGTTCTACGAGCAGTACTTC. Amino acid sequence: CASSYSKGFYEQYF.

The chain has TRBV19 and TRBJ1-5; 11 positions match TRBD1. Germline assignment: CDR1 LNHDA and CDR2 SQIVND (reference sequence). V dropped 9 bases and J dropped 6; count of bases not matched to a gene: 10. The CDR3 contains 15 residues. CDR3 region: CARRRTGGACQPQHF. The DNA for the CDR3 is TGTGCCAGGAGGAGGACAGGGGGCGCTTGTCAGCCCCAGCATTTT.

This chain connects TRBV7-6 to TRBJ2-3, with 8 positions matching TRBD2. V lost 5 bases to trimming and J lost 5 bases; unmatched junction nucleotides: 9. The length of the CDR3 is 15 residues. Germline-derived CDR1 and CDR2 are SGHVS and FNYEAQ. CDR3 sequence (DNA): TGTGCCAGCAGCCTCGGGACCGCGGGGGGAGATACGCAGTATTTT. This sequence encodes CASSLGTAGGDTQYF.

This clone was detected only a few times. CDR3 bases: TGTGCCAGCAGCCAAGGCGTCAGGGGACAGAACACCGGGGAGCTGTTTTTT. Its translation: CASSQGVRGQNTGELFF. The chain uses TRBV4-2 and TRBJ2-2; possible D gene TRBD1, 6 bases. CDR1 is LGHNA and CDR2 is YNFKEQ in the germline V gene. V lost 1 base and J lost 1, with 13 bases in between. This CDR3 region has 17 residues.

This clone turned up a few times. The chain links TRBV9 to TRBJ2-1; tentatively, D is TRBD2 (7 bases). In germline, CDR1 is SGDLS, CDR2 YYNGEE. The V end lost 3 bases, the J end lost 3 bases, and 16 bases lay between the germline ends. The CDR3 totals 16 residues. The CDR3 DNA sequence: TGTGCCAGCAGCGAGGGGGGGGACTTACTCTACAATGAGCAGTTCTTC. Amino acids: CASSEGGDLLYNEQFF. Full variable domain (rest looked up from reference TRBV9 and TRBJ2-1): DSGVTQTPKHLITATGQRVTLRCSPRSGDLSVYWYQQSLDQGLQFLIQYYNGEERAKGNILERFSAQQFPDLHSELNLSSLELGDSALYFCASSEGGDLLYNEQFFGPGTRLTVL.

This chain joins TRBV9 and TRBJ1-4; TRBD1 might be the D (6 bases). Germline-derived CDR1 and CDR2 are SGDLS and YYNGEE. This CDR3 region has 19 residues. V was pared by 0 bases and J by 3 bases, with 21 bases between. CDR3 coding DNA: TGTGCCAGCAGCGTAGATGTGGGACACCTAGGGGCCCCTAATGAAAAACTGTTTTTT. Protein sequence: CASSVDVGHLGAPNEKLFF.

This chain joins TRBV6-6 and TRBJ1-2, with 8 bases fitting TRBD1. The trim removed 9 bases at V and 8 bases at J, leaving 11 bases unmatched. This CDR3 has 13 residues. Germline V gives CDR1 MNHNY, CDR2 SVGAGI (reference sequence). The DNA of the CDR3 is TGTGCCAGTGACCTTACAGGGGGAGGAGGCTACACCTTC. Translation: CASDLTGGGGYTF.

This clone was found a few times. The CDR3 loop is CATSSPGLGTEAFF. The CDR3 DNA follows: TGTGCCACCAGCAGTCCCGGGTTGGGCACTGAAGCTTTCTTT. The chain employs TRBV15 and TRBJ1-1; D gene unclear. The CDR3 sequence is 14 residues long. The V gene lost 3 bases and the J gene lost 4 bases, with 12 bases spanning the gap. The germline CDR1 and CDR2 sequences are LNHNV and YYDKDF (reference sequence).

The chain uses TRBV28 and TRBJ2-7; a weak D match, TRBD1 (6 bases). Germline V gene lookup returns CDR1 MDHEN and CDR2 SYDVKM. This CDR3 has 14 amino acids. The V end was cut by 10 bases, the J end by 3 bases, with 19 bases between. The CDR3: CATLQSRGSYEQYF. CDR3 sequence (DNA): TGTGCCACCCTCCAGTCCAGGGGTAGCTACGAGCAGTACTTC.

The chain links TRBV27 to TRBJ2-2, with 9 bases that match TRBD1. V trimming: 3 bases; J trimming: 6 bases; junction bases outside the gene matches: 2. Looked up from germline, CDR1 is MNHEY and CDR2 is SMNVEV (reference sequence). The CDR3 totals 14 residues. CDR3 nucleotides: TGTGCCAGCAGTTTTGGGACAGGGCCCGGGGAGCTGTTTTTT. Protein sequence: CASSFGTGPGELFF.

J is TRBJ2-7 and V is TRBV27; D might be TRBD2 (5 bases). CDR3 length: 14 amino acids. CDR1 MNHEY and CDR2 SMNVEV come from the germline V gene (reference sequence). The V and J ends lost 6 bases and 6 bases respectively, with 18 bases between them. The CDR3 DNA reads TGTGCCAGCAGCCTAACCCGCACTAGGACCGAGCAGTACTTC. This sequence encodes CASSLTRTRTEQYF.

The CDR3 DNA reads as TGTGCCAGTAGTCGCGGGACAGGGGTTATCAATGAGCAGTTCTTC. It encodes CASSRGTGVINEQFF. The chain carries TRBV19 and TRBJ2-1; 10 bases are shared with TRBD1. The CDR3 has 15 residues. V lost 5 bases, J lost 6 bases, and 7 bases stayed unmatched. CDR1 and CDR2 (germline): LNHDA, SQIVND (reference sequence).

CDR3 DNA sequence: TGTGCCAGCAGCTTAAAGGTGACAGGGACAATAGGCACCTACGAGCAGTACTTC. Protein product: CASSLKVTGTIGTYEQYF. V is TRBV11-2 and J is TRBJ2-7; 7 bases fit TRBD1. Germline V gives CDR1 SGHAT, CDR2 FQNNGV. The CDR3 has 18 residues. Trimming removed 2 bases from V and 2 bases from J; junction bases left unmatched: 15.

J is TRBJ1-6 and V is TRBV7-9, with 9 bases fitting TRBD1. The CDR3 runs 15 residues. Germline V gene sequence: CDR1 SEHNR, CDR2 FQNEAQ (reference sequence). Losses at the gene ends were 1 base for V and 9 bases for J; bases not matched to a gene: 4. Here the CDR3 DNA reads TGTGCCAGCAGCTTAGGTGGGACAGGGACTTCACCCCTCCACTTT. Protein sequence: CASSLGGTGTSPLHF.

There are a few counts of this clone. This chain connects TRBV11-2 to TRBJ2-7; a weak D match, TRBD1 (5 bases). This CDR3 is 15 amino acids long. The germline V and J ends were trimmed by 7 bases and 3 bases, with 19 bases remaining between them. The germline V gene encodes CDR1 SGHAT and CDR2 FQNNGV. CDR3 nucleotides: TGTGCCAGCAAATACACGCAGGGATGGGTCTACGAGCAGTACTTC. It codes for CASKYTQGWVYEQYF.

This clone was recorded only once. The chain is built from TRBV29-1 and TRBJ2-1; weak D call: TRBD2 (6 bases). This CDR3 is 12 amino acids long. V dropped 8 bases and J dropped 4 bases, with 12 bases sitting between them. Germline loops: CDR1 SQVTM, CDR2 ANQGSEA. CDR3 sequence reads: CSFCGIYNEQFF. As DNA, the CDR3 is TGCAGCTTCTGCGGGATTTACAATGAGCAGTTCTTC.

CDR3 sequence: CASSLGGQGHNEQFF. The CDR3 coding sequence is TGTGCCAGCAGCTTAGGGGGACAGGGACACAATGAGCAGTTCTTC. This chain connects TRBV7-9 to TRBJ2-1; 9 nucleotides line up with TRBD1. Germline CDR1 is SEHNR and CDR2 is FQNEAQ (reference sequence). Trimming at V came to 1 base and at J to 5 bases, leaving 3 bases not matched to a gene. The CDR3 length is 15 residues.

The chain links TRBV14 to TRBJ1-1; TRBD1 aligns across 8 bases. Trimming took 0 bases from V and 1 from J; bases not matched to a gene: 10. Germline values: CDR1 SGHDN, CDR2 FVKESK. The CDR3 extends over 18 amino acids. CDR3 sequence: CASSQEGGRGRWNTEAFF. The CDR3, as DNA: TGTGCCAGCAGCCAAGAGGGGGGCAGGGGGCGATGGAACACTGAAGCTTTCTTT. Full variable domain (missing parts from reference TRBV14 and TRBJ1-1): EAGVTQFPSHSVIEKGQTVTLRCDPISGHDNLYWYRRVMGKEIKFLLHFVKESKQDESGMPNNRFLAERTGGTYSTLKVQPAELEDSGVYFCASSQEGGRGRWNTEAFFGQGTRLTVV.

This clone was observed a few times. The J gene is TRBJ2-7, the V gene TRBV7-2, with TRBD1 identical over 10 bases. CDR3 length equals 13 residues. Losses at the gene ends were 3 bases for V and 6 bases for J; bases not matched to a gene: 2. In germline, CDR1 is SGHTA, CDR2 FQGNSA. The CDR3 DNA follows: TGTGCCAGCAGCTTCGGACAGGGGGTCGAGCAGTACTTC. Protein sequence: CASSFGQGVEQYF. Full variable domain (rest looked up from reference TRBV7-2 and TRBJ2-7): GAGVSQSPSNKVTEKGKDVELRCDPISGHTALYWYRQSLGQGLEFLIYFQGNSAPDKSGLPSDRFSAERTGGSVSTLTIQRTQQEDSAVYLCASSFGQGVEQYFGPGTRLTVT.

This chain links TRBV7-2 with TRBJ2-1, with TRBD2 matching over 7 bases. V lost 3 bases to trimming and J lost 7 bases; unmatched junction nucleotides: 12. CDR1 and CDR2 from the germline V gene are SGHTA and FQGNSA. CDR3 size: 16 residues. CDR3 protein: CASSLVGEGLNNEQFF. In nucleotides, the CDR3 is TGTGCCAGCAGCTTGGTAGGGGAGGGCCTTAATAATGAGCAGTTCTTC. The full variable domain, its missing parts supplied by reference TRBV7-2 and TRBJ2-1, is GAGVSQSPSNKVTEKGKDVELRCDPISGHTALYWYRQSLGQGLEFLIYFQGNSAPDKSGLPSDRFSAERTGGSVSTLTIQRTQQEDSAVYLCASSLVGEGLNNEQFFGPGTRLTVL.